This T cell receptor beta chain was identified in a study of T cell responses to AZD1222 COVID-19 vaccine. Assay used: immunoSEQ multiplex PCR; TCRdb lists only in-frame clones, some missing. This table has around 130,000 clones, 91% appearing once. Study outcomes and limitations: Just a handful of people given AZD1222 tested seropositive at baseline. Increases in Spike-specific TCR breadth and depth were seen after two AZD1222 doses. Donors, mostly white British, included more females; clonal diversity was possibly underestimated. Among spike-specific TCRs, nearly half reportedly target unmutated variant regions.

Germline CDR1 reads SQVTM; CDR2 reads ANQGSEA. The V and J ends lost 4 bases and 4 bases respectively, with 8 bases between them. This CDR3 has 12 residues. Worth noting for this clone: Its antigen is unidentified.

This sequence originates from an adult in good health. The J gene is TRBJ1-5, the V gene TRBV29-1; D is unresolved. Sequences were derived from peripheral blood, sampled on day 0 of AZD1222 vaccination. The chain's CDR3 is CSVGRENQPQHF. Here the CDR3 DNA reads TGCAGCGTTGGTCGAGAAAATCAGCCCCAGCATTTT.